This T cell receptor beta chain appears in the sequencing data of a study of CD8 T cells in ankylosing spondylitis. This clonotype was recorded at least ten times. What it recognizes is unknown. Points from the study as a whole: Reportedly, significant enrichment of disease-linked clones occurred in matched ankylosing spondylitis synovial fluid. A motif in TCR beta, a set of roughly eight highly homologous variants, appeared characteristic of ankylosing spondylitis blood.

The V end was cut by 2 bases, the J end by 3 bases, with 8 bases between. This CDR3 is 14 amino acids long. Per the germline V gene, CDR1 is SEHNR and CDR2 is FQNEAQ (reference sequence). Libraries for TCR beta were made by quantitative 5'-RACE with molecular barcodes. TCRdb independently ran MiXCR on the 5' RACE reads; one entry per CDR3 protein. The repertoire holds some 840,000 distinct CDR3 sequences, with 10% to 15% as singletons. Specimen: blood, either unsorted or a sorted T cell fraction (not recorded which). The sequence came from a male donor with ankylosing spondylitis. The chain combines TRBV7-9 with TRBJ2-1; maybe TRBD2 (5 bases). The DNA for the CDR3 is TGTGCCAGCAGCTTAACGGGAAGCTACAATGAGCAGTTCTTC. Protein product: CASSLTGSYNEQFF.